Listed below are T cell receptor beta chains from one sample, sequenced in a study of blood T cell repertoires in COVID-19. The assay was immunoSEQ multiplex PCR, and TCRdb's table has in-frame clones only and misses some. The table records under 100,000 clones, over 70% of them present only once. The sample consisted of peripheral blood. The receptors were gathered from a man of 80 years or more with active or convalescent COVID-19. CDR3s include the opening cysteine and the closing phenylalanine or tryptophan. A D gene is named only where the DNA matches it firmly. For some rows the clone size is stated as once, few or many, or as a class when expanded; others skip it.

V	D	J	size	DNA	CDR3
TRBV6-6	TRBD1	TRBJ1-5	NA	TGTGCCAGCAGTTACTCAGGGGGCCGGGGGCAGCCCCAGCATTTT	CASSYSGGRGQPQHF
TRBV3-1/TRBV3-2	NA	TRBJ1-4	NA	TGTGCCAGCAGCCAAGAGTTGCCCGCGACTAATGAAAAACTGTTTTTT	CASSQELPATNEKLFF
TRBV9	TRBD1	TRBJ1-1	NA	TGTGCCAGCAGCCCCCAATACACAGGGGATCGCACTGAAGCTTTCTTT	CASSPQYTGDRTEAFF
TRBV9	TRBD1	TRBJ2-2	NA	TGTGCCAGCAGCACCCGGACAGGGCCTAACACCGGGGAGCTGTTTTTT	CASSTRTGPNTGELFF
TRBV6-1	TRBD1	TRBJ1-1	NA	TGTGCCAGCAGTGATACCGGGACAGGGAGCGGTACTGAAGCTTTCTTT	CASSDTGTGSGTEAFF
TRBV27	NA	TRBJ1-3	NA	TGTGCCAGCAGTTTAGGTTCAACAGGGTTTAGCGGAAACACCATATATTTT	CASSLGSTGFSGNTIYF
TRBV24-1	NA	TRBJ2-4	NA	TGTGCCACCAGTCAGGGGTTGGTCAAAAACATTCAGTACTTC	CATSQGLVKNIQYF
TRBV18	TRBD1	TRBJ2-7	NA	TGTGCCAGCTCACCACAGGACAGGGTGTATTTC	CASSPQDRVYF
TRBV21-1	NA	TRBJ2-2	NA	TGTGCCAGCAGCCCCCACCAACTAGCGGGGAGGCGGGAGCTGTTTTTT	CASSPHQLAGRRELFF
TRBV10-3	TRBD1	TRBJ1-5	NA	TGTGCCATCAGCGAGAGGACAGGGAGCAATCAGCCCCAGCATTTT	CAISERTGSNQPQHF
TRBV4-1	TRBD1	TRBJ2-1	NA	TGCGCCAGCAGCCAAGATAGGACAGGGTCCTACAATGAGCAGTTCTTC	CASSQDRTGSYNEQFF
TRBV5-1	NA	TRBJ1-1	NA	TGCGCCAGCAGCTTGGACGGTAGAGACACTGAAGCTTTCTTT	CASSLDGRDTEAFF
TRBV29-1	TRBD1	TRBJ2-2	NA	TGCAGCGCCGGACAGGGGGGCGGGGAGCTGTTTTTT	CSAGQGGGELFF
TRBV20-1	NA	TRBJ2-1	NA	TGCAGTGCTAGTACTACTAGGGCGGGGACTTACAATGAGCAGTTCTTC	CSASTTRAGTYNEQFF
TRBV15	NA	TRBJ1-5	NA	TGTGCCACCAGCAGGGGGGACACTTGGAGCAATCAGCCCCAGCATTTT	CATSRGDTWSNQPQHF
TRBV11-3	NA	TRBJ2-2	NA	TGTGCCAGCAGCCCGCGACTAGAAGTCGGGGAGCTGTTTTTT	CASSPRLEVGELFF
TRBV9	NA	TRBJ1-2	NA	TGTGCCAGCAGCGTAGGTTTCGGGGGGCACGATGGCTACACCTTC	CASSVGFGGHDGYTF
TRBV3-1/TRBV3-2	NA	TRBJ1-3	NA	TGTGCCAGCAGCCCTACCTTTGAACTCTCTGGAAACACCATATATTTT	CASSPTFELSGNTIYF
TRBV18	TRBD1	TRBJ1-4	NA	TGTGCCAGCTCACCCTCGCAATTATCAGGGGGCGTCGGTGAAAAACTGTTTTTT	CASSPSQLSGGVGEKLFF
TRBV7-9	NA	TRBJ1-1	once	TGTGCCAGCAGCCCTCGTTGGGGCCCGAACACTGAAGCTTTCTTT	CASSPRWGPNTEAFF
TRBV7-2	NA	TRBJ2-7	NA	TGTGCCAGCAGCTTAGAGGGAGGGGGCTCCTACGAGCAGTACTTC	CASSLEGGGSYEQYF
TRBV2	NA	TRBJ1-2	NA	TGTGCCAGCAGTGCGGACAGCCCGGGGGGCTACACCTTC	CASSADSPGGYTF
TRBV5-1	NA	TRBJ1-2	NA	TGCGCCAGCAGAGTCATGAGCCTCTATGGCTACACCTTC	CASRVMSLYGYTF
TRBV5-1	NA	TRBJ1-1	once	TGCGCCAGCAGCTTGGTAGCGGGGCCGCAGGGAGTGACTGAAGCTTTCTTT	CASSLVAGPQGVTEAFF
TRBV18	TRBD1	TRBJ1-1	NA	TGTGCCAGCTCATCGGCCGGGACAGCAATACCTGAAGCTTTCTTT	CASSSAGTAIPEAFF
TRBV2	NA	TRBJ2-4	once	TGTGCCAGCAGAAGGCAGGGAAACATTCAGTACTTC	CASRRQGNIQYF
TRBV29-1	TRBD1	TRBJ1-2	once	TGCAGCGTTGAAGATCTTATGGACAGGGGGCGCGGTGGCTACACCTTC	CSVEDLMDRGRGGYTF
TRBV7-2	TRBD2	TRBJ2-3	NA	TGTGCCAGCAGCCGCGGGCTAGCGGGGGGGCGAGATACGCAGTATTTT	CASSRGLAGGRDTQYF
TRBV12-5	TRBD1	TRBJ1-3	NA	TGTGCTAGTGGTATCGGCGGACAGGGGGAAAGTACCATATATTTT	CASGIGGQGESTIYF